Listed below are T cell receptor beta chains from one sample, sequenced in a study of cytomegalovirus exposure and HLA in healthy donors. Profiled with immunoSEQ multiplex PCR; TCRdb holds only in-frame clones, not every one. The repertoire includes approximately 140,000 clones, roughly 88% of them detected once, and approximately 8.5% sits in the top ten. Sequencing was carried out using PBMCs. The receptors come from a woman between 18 and 29 years old in good health and CMV-seropositive. The CDR3 runs from the conserved cysteine through the conserved F or W. The D gene is left open where the match is weak. Expanded clones get a size class; other rows say once, few or many, or leave the size out.

v_call	j_call	cdr3_length	clone_size	d_call	cdr3_nt	cdr3_aa
TRBV7-8	TRBJ2-7	14	.	TRBD2	TGTGCCAGCAGTTGGCGGGAGGTAATCTACGAGCAGTACTTC	CASSWREVIYEQYF
TRBV5-1	TRBJ1-2	12	.	.	TGCGCCAGCAGCCCCGGTTTCTATGGCTACACCTTC	CASSPGFYGYTF
TRBV7-9	TRBJ1-5	15	.	TRBD1	TGTGCCAGCAGCGAGGGACAGGGGACCTATCAGCCCCAGCATTTT	CASSEGQGTYQPQHF
TRBV6-5	TRBJ2-3	15	.	.	TGTGCCAGCAGCGGAGAGAACCCACGCTTATCCAGTCAGTATTTT	CASSGENPRLSSQYF
TRBV5-1	TRBJ2-7	14	.	.	TGCGCCAGCAGCTTGGCCCGGCGCGGCTACGAGCAGTACTTC	CASSLARRGYEQYF
TRBV9	TRBJ1-2	12	.	TRBD1	TGTGCCAGCAGCTTACAGGGGTATGGCTACACCTTC	CASSLQGYGYTF
TRBV4-1	TRBJ2-7	14	once	TRBD1	TGCGCCAGCAGCCGGGGACAGGCAACCTACGAGCAGTACTTC	CASSRGQATYEQYF
TRBV5-6	TRBJ1-2	12	.	.	TGTGCCAGCAGCTTGGAGGGGCGTGGCTACACCTTC	CASSLEGRGYTF
TRBV28	TRBJ1-2	13	.	.	TGTGCCAGCTTTACTAGCGGAGGAGGGGGCTACACCTTC	CASFTSGGGGYTF
TRBV6-5	TRBJ1-1	13	.	.	TGTGCCAGCAGCACCAGGGCCCGGTTAGGCGCTTTCTTT	CASSTRARLGAFF
TRBV4-2	TRBJ1-2	16	.	TRBD1	TGTGCCAGCAGCCAAAGCCTCTTACAGGGGGCGGATGGCTACACCTTC	CASSQSLLQGADGYTF
TRBV6-1	TRBJ1-5	15	few	.	TGTGCCAGTACAGCGGGGAGTATAAGCTCGCAGCCCCAGCATTTT	CASTAGSISSQPQHF
TRBV2	TRBJ2-1	13	.	.	TGTGCCAGCAGTGGGACTCCCCGGGGTGAGCAGTTCTTC	CASSGTPRGEQFF
TRBV29-1	TRBJ1-2	11	few	.	TGCAGCGTTGCGGGGGACTATGGCTACACCTTC	CSVAGDYGYTF